What follows describes a single TCR beta chain. This clonotype was observed a handful of times. The target of this receptor is not known. No base qualities exist here, and no much larger clone lies one base off it. In light of the paper, this sample's treatment or condition label describes: in vitro stimulation with specific CMV peptide epitopes to enrich CMV-specific T cells. The sample originates from a study of T cell repertoires in cytomegalovirus infection (dated by TCRdb to the late 2010s). Broadly, across the study: The peptide stimulations were aimed at well-studied HLA-B-restricted epitopes as well as recently identified HLA-C-restricted CMV epitopes, whose presentation resists viral immunomodulation. Donor HLA type was relevant to the analysis, because carriage of CMV infection together with the matching HLA type was indicated by public TCR beta signatures. What the research found in general, with its limitations: In the ex vivo response, HLA-C-restricted CMV-specific TCR beta clonotypes were dominant, and in two of eight donors the single most frequent clonotype came from this HLA-C-restricted group. In both this cohort and an independent roughly 400-donor cohort, the cumulative frequency of public TCR beta family members distinguished carriers of CMV infection plus the relevant HLA type.

According to the germline V gene, CDR1 reads SGHVS and CDR2 reads FNYEAQ. Trimming takes 1 base from V and 3 bases from J, and the germline ends sit 14 bases apart. The CDR3 sequence holds 16 residues, the cysteine and phenylalanine included. The DNA shown is the 48-base CDR3, in frame from base 1. Sequencing relied on an Illumina HiSeq 1500. The raw public data were reprocessed by TCRdb itself: fastp quality trimming at Q25, MiXCR clonotype calling, in-frame beta chains only. Rows are unified per CDR3 protein, each entry keeping the most common DNA and genes. The sample yields some 940,000 distinct CDR3 sequences; about 33% were counted once. Clones ranked in the top ten supply around 15% of the sample.

The V and J genes are TRBV7-6 and TRBJ2-3, with TRBD2 tentatively as D gene (6 bases match). This sequence originates from a human donor in good health (CMV status not recorded). Some clones in this sample may be carry-over from other donors' samples. The sample consisted of cultured CD8+ T cells from PBMCs, taken from culture after CMV antigen stimulation. The nucleotide sequence is TGTGCCAGCAGCTTAGTAAACCCTCGGGGGACAGATACGCAGTATTTT. Its protein is CASSLVNPRGTDTQYF.